The 5 T cell receptor beta chains given below trace back to one sample, sequenced in a study of blood T cell repertoires in COVID-19. Measured with immunoSEQ multiplex PCR; TCRdb has only the in-frame clones, and not every one. Of 450,000 to 500,000 clones detected, approximately 90% appear once; the ten largest clones hold 0.7%. Sequencing was performed on PBMCs or T cells enriched from blood (not recorded which). The receptor set was obtained from a woman under 30 who had recovered from COVID-19.

The chain couples TRBV18 to TRBJ1-1; TRBD1 matches at 9 bases. CDR3 length: 14 residues. The J segment lost 8 bases and the V segment lost 3 bases, leaving 7 bases of the junction unmatched. Per the germline V gene, CDR1 is KGHSH and CDR2 is LQKENI. The CDR3 is CASSPTGDRDEAFF. The DNA of the CDR3 is TGTGCCAGCTCACCGACAGGGGACAGGGACGAAGCTTTCTTT.

The chain joins TRBV18 to TRBJ2-1; D gene unclear. CDR3 length: 13 amino acids. Trimming took 5 bases from V and 2 from J, leaving 7 bases between them. The germline CDR1 and CDR2 sequences are KGHSH and LQKENI. CDR3 DNA: TGTGCCAGCTCAGGCCAGACCTACAATGAGCAGTTCTTC. Its translation is CASSGQTYNEQFF.

V usage is TRBV30 and J usage is TRBJ2-5; TRBD1 matches at 9 bases. After removal of 2 bases from V and 5 bases from J, the junction contained 6 bases not matched to a gene. The CDR3 is 14 amino acids. Germline CDR1 is GTSNPN and CDR2 is SVGIG (reference sequence). The DNA of the CDR3 is TGTGCCTGGAGTAGTGGGACAGGGTGGGAGACCCAGTACTTC. Translation: CAWSSGTGWETQYF.

CDR3 DNA: TGTGCCAGCAGTCGAAAGACTAGCGGTCAGAGCACAGATACGCAGTATTTT. This gives the protein CASSRKTSGQSTDTQYF. The chain has TRBV2 and TRBJ2-3, with 9 positions matching TRBD2. The CDR3 runs 17 residues. V gave up 5 bases and J gave up 0 bases; unmatched junction bases: 9. Germline assignment: CDR1 SNHLY and CDR2 FYNNEI.

The chain joins TRBV6-2 or TRBV6-3 to TRBJ2-5, with D hard to call. The V end lost 6 bases, the J end lost 2 bases, and 10 bases lay between the germline ends. CDR1 and CDR2 from the germline V gene are MNHEY and SVGEGT. The CDR3 has 13 amino acids. The CDR3 DNA sequence: TGTGCCAGCAGCCTAGAGTTACAAGAGACCCAGTACTTC. It encodes CASSLELQETQYF.